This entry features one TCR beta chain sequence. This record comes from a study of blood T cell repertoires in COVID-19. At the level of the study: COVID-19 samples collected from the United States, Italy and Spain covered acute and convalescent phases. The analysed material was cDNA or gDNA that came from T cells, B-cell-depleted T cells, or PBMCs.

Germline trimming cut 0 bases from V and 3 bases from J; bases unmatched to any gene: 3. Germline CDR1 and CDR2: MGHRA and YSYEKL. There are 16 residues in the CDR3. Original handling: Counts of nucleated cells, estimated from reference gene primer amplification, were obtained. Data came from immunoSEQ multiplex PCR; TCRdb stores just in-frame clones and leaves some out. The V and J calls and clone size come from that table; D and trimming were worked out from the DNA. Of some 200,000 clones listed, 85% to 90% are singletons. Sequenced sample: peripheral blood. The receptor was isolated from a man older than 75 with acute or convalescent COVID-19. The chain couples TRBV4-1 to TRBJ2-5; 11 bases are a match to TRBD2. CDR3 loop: CASSQDRGLAEETQYF. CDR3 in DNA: TGCGCCAGCAGCCAAGATAGGGGACTAGCGGAAGAGACCCAGTACTTC.